The clone carrying this T cell receptor (beta chain) appeared a few times. This sample stems from a study of T-cell reconstitution after alpha-beta-depleted transplantation in children. Germline loops: CDR1 SEHNR, CDR2 FQNEAQ (reference sequence). CDR3 length equals 15 residues. Germline trimming cut 4 bases from V and 5 bases from J; bases unmatched to any gene: 6. Construction of the TCRbeta library involved unique molecular identifiers. TCRdb reprocessed the PCR reads via MiXCR and lists one record per CDR3 protein. The data contain some 550,000 distinct CDR3 sequences, around 19% of them singletons.

The TCR sequence derives from a human donor who donated a stem cell graft to a child with acute lymphoblastic leukemia. The chain recombines TRBV7-9 with TRBJ2-7; 12 bases are a match to TRBD2. Material: PBMCs from the stem cell graft donor, obtained from the stem cell graft. In DNA, the CDR3 is TGTGCCAGCAGCTCCAGACTAGCGGGAGTCCACGAGCAGTACTTC. This gives the protein CASSSRLAGVHEQYF. The full variable domain, rest sourced from reference TRBV7-9 and TRBJ2-7, is DTGVSQNPRHKITKRGQNVTFRCDPISEHNRLYWYRQTLGQGPEFLTYFQNEAQLEKSRLLSDRFSAERPKGSFSTLEIQRTEQGDSAMYLCASSSRLAGVHEQYFGPGTRLTVT.